This T cell receptor (beta chain) emerged from a study of siplizumab effects on memory and regulatory T cells. This CDR3 comprises 16 residues. Germline values: CDR1 SGDLS, CDR2 YYNGEE. V gave up 3 bases and J gave up 4 bases, with 18 bases separating them. Assay: immunoSEQ multiplex PCR; the TCRdb copy retains only in-frame clones and omits some. The sample has some 56,000 clones; less than 98% are singletons. The receptor's source is a human donor in good health. Sequenced material: naive CD8+ T cells sorted from blood. The chain links TRBV9 to TRBJ2-3, with D possibly TRBD2 on 6 matching bases. In DNA, the CDR3 is TGTGCCAGCAGCGCATCCGGGACTGTACCGGCAGATACGCAGTATTTT. It specifies CASSASGTVPADTQYF.